This entry features one T cell receptor beta chain sequence. Its antigen has not been determined. Base qualities are not at hand, and no much larger clone is one base apart. The library was prepared using PCR. Sequencing relied on an Illumina HiSeq 2500. Unique molecular identifiers were incorporated into TCR beta cDNA libraries to reduce PCR and sequencing biases. Per 1 to 10 million input T cells, some 500,000 cDNA molecules were obtained, such that each molecule approximated one T cell. The patient libraries were prepared and sequenced using the same protocol as the earlier healthy control dataset. Samples belonging to the same batch were prepared together, multiplexed and sequenced on a shared HiSeq lane. In the original analysis: Raw barcoded reads were processed with MIGEC, discarding single-read molecular identifier groups before consensus assembly and CDR3 extraction. Clonotype tables were post-analysed with VDJtools, normalizing diversity by down-sampling all datasets to the smallest sample size. To correct batch-related cross-sample contamination, repertoire overlap clustering matched CDR3 amino acid sequences but not nucleotide sequences. TCRdb passed the public sequencing reads through fastp at Q25 and MiXCR, retaining productive beta sequences. For every CDR3 protein sequence, its rows merge into one entry that carries the most common genes and DNA. The V and J calls were determined by TCRdb, not by the authors. For this sample there are roughly 600,000 distinct CDR3 sequences; 44% appear just once. Jointly, the top ten make up under 2% of the sample.

TCR beta repertoires were profiled from peripheral blood of approximately 13 young patients with multiple sclerosis to demonstrate the VDJtools post-analysis software. The multiple sclerosis patients were children and adolescents between roughly 6 and 16 years of age. The data belong to a study of post-analysis software for immune sequencing data (dated by TCRdb to between 2014 and 2016). Notes on the research overall: Disease courses on record covered relapsing-remitting, secondary progressive and progressive-relapsing multiple sclerosis, though some patients had no subtype annotation. Patient repertoires were compared against ten to twelve previously published healthy control repertoires from donors aged roughly 6 to 25 years. A subset of samples was prepared in parallel using single-end sample barcoding, then pooled and co-amplified after Illumina adapter ligation.

V gives up 0 bases and J gives up 1 base, and the segment between their germline ends measures 10 bases. The germline V gene supplies CDR1 SGHRS and CDR2 YFSETQ. Counted from cysteine to phenylalanine, this CDR3 has 15 amino acids. Solely the CDR3 DNA is kept, with 45 bases framed from the first base. General conclusions and limits of the study: Strong co-clustering of samples prepared in the same batch was shown by direct clustering with F measure, prompting a batch-effect correction. Several TRBV segments, including TRBV5-6, TRBV5-1 and TRBV20-1, were significantly more frequent in patients than controls. The multiple sclerosis patient group was slightly younger than the control group. Significantly lower normalized Chao1 diversity was found in multiple sclerosis patients than in controls, suggesting substantial peripheral T-cell clonal expansion.

In this chain, TRBV5-1 is recombined with TRBJ1-2; the D gene assignment is ambiguous. Material: blood. The clonotype originates from a girl aged 5 to 17 with multiple sclerosis. The CDR3 loop reads CASSLAERINYGYTF. In nucleotides, the sequence is TGCGCCAGCAGCTTGGCCGAACGGATTAACTATGGCTACACCTTC.